This T cell receptor (beta chain) came from a study of T cell repertoires in cytomegalovirus infection. Study-level information: Recently identified HLA-C-restricted CMV epitopes were used, and well-studied HLA-B-restricted CMV epitopes were used as well. Signatures in public TCR beta sequences pointed to both CMV infection and matching HLA type. Study findings and constraints: Using cumulative public TCR beta family frequency, the authors identified those who carried CMV together with the relevant HLA. The ex vivo response showed dominance by HLA-C-restricted CMV-specific TCR beta clonotypes.

This clonotype was seen more than once but under ten times. Its target is not known. One entry per CDR3 protein, called by TCRdb with MiXCR from the reads. The data show some 700,000 distinct CDR3 sequences, about 30% seen once. The starting material was cultured PBMCs, obtained from culture after CMV antigen stimulation. This TCR was sampled from a human donor in good health (CMV status not recorded). Some clones in this sample may be carry-over from other donors' samples.

The CDR3 protein is CSAGHDLSTDTQYF. CDR3 nucleotides: TGCAGTGCTGGACACGACTTGAGCACAGATACGCAGTATTTT. V usage is TRBV20-1 and J usage is TRBJ2-3, with a weak D call TRBD1 (5 bases). Germline lookup yields CDR1 DFQATT and CDR2 SNEGSKA (reference sequence). With 5 bases removed from V and 0 bases from J, the gap between germline ends came to 12 bases. This CDR3 region has 14 residues.